These T cell receptor beta chains were read from a single sample in a study of CD8 T cells in Susac syndrome. TCRdb processed the immunoSEQ multiplex PCR reads anew with MiXCR; each CDR3 protein has one entry. The profile shows 200,000 to 300,000 distinct CDR3 sequences, over 85% of them singletons. Sequenced: CD4+ T cells from PBMCs. The source of these receptors is a human donor with multiple sclerosis. Each CDR3 is given with its conserved first and last residue. Fields, in order: V gene, J gene, clone size, D gene, CDR3 DNA, CDR3 protein. A D gene is named only where the DNA matches it firmly. Rows may omit the clone size; those that give it use once, few, many or a size class.

v_call: TRBV5-1
j_call: TRBJ2-3
clone_size: .
d_call: .
cdr3_nt: TGCGCCAGCAGCTTGGTTACGGAGAGCACAGATACGCAGTATTTT
cdr3_aa: CASSLVTESTDTQYF

v_call: TRBV5-1
j_call: TRBJ2-5
clone_size: .
d_call: .
cdr3_nt: TGCGCCAGCAGCTTGGGGGTTACAAGGGAGACCCAGTACTTC
cdr3_aa: CASSLGVTRETQYF

v_call: TRBV7-8
j_call: TRBJ1-4
clone_size: .
d_call: .
cdr3_nt: TGTGCCAGCAGCTTAGCCCCGGGACCGAATGAAAAACTGTTTTTT
cdr3_aa: CASSLAPGPNEKLFF

v_call: TRBV3-1
j_call: TRBJ2-3
clone_size: .
d_call: TRBD2
cdr3_nt: TGTGCCAGCAGCCAAGGGCGACTAGCGGGAGGCCCCTGGGATACGCAGTATTTT
cdr3_aa: CASSQGRLAGGPWDTQYF

v_call: TRBV1
j_call: TRBJ2-1
clone_size: .
d_call: .
cdr3_nt: TGCACCAGCAGCCCTAGGGATGAGCAGTTCTTC
cdr3_aa: CTSSPRDEQFF

v_call: TRBV6-1
j_call: TRBJ2-7
clone_size: .
d_call: TRBD1
cdr3_nt: TGTGCCAGCAGTGACGAGACAGGGGGCGACTACGAGCAGTACTTC
cdr3_aa: CASSDETGGDYEQYF

v_call: TRBV9
j_call: TRBJ2-2
clone_size: .
d_call: .
cdr3_nt: TGTGCCAGCAGCGTAGCTAGCATCCCCACCGGGGAGCTGTTTTTT
cdr3_aa: CASSVASIPTGELFF

v_call: TRBV4-1
j_call: TRBJ2-7
clone_size: .
d_call: TRBD2
cdr3_nt: TGCGCCAGCAGCCAATTTGGGCTAGCGGCCTACGAGCAGTACTTC
cdr3_aa: CASSQFGLAAYEQYF

v_call: TRBV13
j_call: TRBJ1-2
clone_size: .
d_call: TRBD1
cdr3_nt: TGTGCCAGCAGCTCGGGACAGGAAAGGGGTGGCTACACCTTC
cdr3_aa: CASSSGQERGGYTF

v_call: TRBV3-1
j_call: TRBJ1-1
clone_size: .
d_call: .
cdr3_nt: TGTGCCAGCACCGGGCTGACGAACACTGAAGCTTTCTTT
cdr3_aa: CASTGLTNTEAFF

v_call: TRBV27
j_call: TRBJ2-3
clone_size: .
d_call: .
cdr3_nt: TGTGCCAGCAGTCAACTTGATACGCAGTATTTT
cdr3_aa: CASSQLDTQYF

v_call: TRBV3-1
j_call: TRBJ1-6
clone_size: .
d_call: .
cdr3_nt: TGTGCCAGCAGTCCTGGACCAGTTTATAATTCCCCCCTCCACTTT
cdr3_aa: CASSPGPVYNSPLHF

v_call: TRBV3-1
j_call: TRBJ2-2
clone_size: few
d_call: .
cdr3_nt: TGTGCCAGCAGCCAAGATGGCTCGAACACCGGGGAGCTGTTTTTT
cdr3_aa: CASSQDGSNTGELFF

v_call: TRBV11-3
j_call: TRBJ2-7
clone_size: .
d_call: TRBD1
cdr3_nt: TGTGCCAGCAGTCGCTCCGGGACAGGGTTTTACGAGCAGTACTTC
cdr3_aa: CASSRSGTGFYEQYF

v_call: TRBV29-1
j_call: TRBJ2-7
clone_size: .
d_call: TRBD2
cdr3_nt: TGCAGCGTCGGGAGGCAGGATGGGCGCTACGAGCAGTACTTC
cdr3_aa: CSVGRQDGRYEQYF

v_call: TRBV5-6
j_call: TRBJ1-1
clone_size: .
d_call: .
cdr3_nt: TGTGCCAGCAGCAGGGGGGCGATGAACACTGAAGCTTTCTTT
cdr3_aa: CASSRGAMNTEAFF

v_call: TRBV2
j_call: TRBJ1-1
clone_size: .
d_call: .
cdr3_nt: TGTGCCAGCAGTGAAAGGGGGGGGGCTGAAGCTTTCTTT
cdr3_aa: CASSERGGAEAFF

v_call: TRBV12-3/TRBV12-4
j_call: TRBJ2-5
clone_size: .
d_call: .
cdr3_nt: TGTGCCAGCAGTTCCGGGGTCCAAGAGACCCAGTACTTC
cdr3_aa: CASSSGVQETQYF

v_call: TRBV12-3/TRBV12-4
j_call: TRBJ2-7
clone_size: .
d_call: .
cdr3_nt: TGTGCCAGCAGTTCCTACGGAGCGATCTCCTACGAGCAGTACTTC
cdr3_aa: CASSSYGAISYEQYF

v_call: TRBV2
j_call: TRBJ1-1
clone_size: .
d_call: .
cdr3_nt: TGTGCCAGCAGTGAGAGTGGACTCCCCTCGGGGACTGAAGCTTTCTTT
cdr3_aa: CASSESGLPSGTEAFF

v_call: TRBV29-1
j_call: TRBJ2-6
clone_size: .
d_call: TRBD2
cdr3_nt: TGCAGCGTTCAGCCGGGAGGGGCGGGGGCCAACGTCCTGACTTTC
cdr3_aa: CSVQPGGAGANVLTF

v_call: TRBV6-1
j_call: TRBJ1-5
clone_size: .
d_call: .
cdr3_nt: TGTGCCAGCAGTGGGGGTAGCGGCTCGGGGCAGCCCCAGCATTTT
cdr3_aa: CASSGGSGSGQPQHF

v_call: TRBV29-1
j_call: TRBJ2-5
clone_size: .
d_call: .
cdr3_nt: TGCAGCGTGACTTCAACGAGACAGCGTAGGGAGACCCAGTACTTC
cdr3_aa: CSVTSTRQRRETQYF

v_call: TRBV30
j_call: TRBJ2-3
clone_size: .
d_call: .
cdr3_nt: TGTGCCTGGTCCCGCCTAGGCACAGATACGCAGTATTTT
cdr3_aa: CAWSRLGTDTQYF

v_call: TRBV3-1
j_call: TRBJ2-4
clone_size: .
d_call: .
cdr3_nt: TGTGCCAGCAGCCGGAGGGACTTAGCCAAAAACATTCAGTACTTC
cdr3_aa: CASSRRDLAKNIQYF

v_call: TRBV18
j_call: TRBJ1-4
clone_size: .
d_call: .
cdr3_nt: TGTGCCAGCTCACTTACGGAAACTAATGAAAAACTGTTTTTT
cdr3_aa: CASSLTETNEKLFF

v_call: TRBV29-1
j_call: TRBJ2-3
clone_size: .
d_call: TRBD2
cdr3_nt: TGCAGCGTTGCATCCAGCGGGGGTACGCAGTATTTT
cdr3_aa: CSVASSGGTQYF

v_call: TRBV7-9
j_call: TRBJ1-5
clone_size: .
d_call: TRBD1
cdr3_nt: TGTGCCAGCAGCAAAACGGGGACAGGGGAACAGCCCCAGCATTTT
cdr3_aa: CASSKTGTGEQPQHF

v_call: TRBV5-4
j_call: TRBJ1-1
clone_size: .
d_call: .
cdr3_nt: TGTGCCAGCAGCCGTTCCGCTGTAGACACTGAAGCTTTCTTT
cdr3_aa: CASSRSAVDTEAFF